The 27 T cell receptor beta chains given below trace back to one sample, sequenced in a study of CXCR3-negative and CXCR3-positive naive CD8 T cells. The libraries of TRB cDNA were prepared using 5' RACE with UMI labels. TCRdb derives one entry per CDR3 protein from the 5' RACE reads, leaving out DNA. This sample's table reports more than 65,000 distinct CDR3 sequences. The sample comprised naive CXCR3- CD8+ T cells from blood. The subset denotes: CD45RO-CCR7+CD27+CD95- naive CD8+ T cells lacking CXCR3 (TNR3-). These receptors came from a human donor in good health. Some clones in this sample may be carry-over from other donors' samples.

The chain is built from TRBV11-2 and TRBJ2-7; there is no DNA to check the TCRdb D call of TRBD1. The CDR3 extends over 14 amino acids. Germline V lookup: CDR1 SGHAT, CDR2 FQNNGV. The CDR3 region is CASSLTGQYYEQYF.

This chain links TRBV29-1 with TRBJ2-7; lacking DNA, the TRBD1 call made by TCRdb goes unchecked. Germline values: CDR1 SQVTM, CDR2 ANQGSEA. CDR3 length: 12 residues. The CDR3 protein is CSVDPGNYEQYF.

The chain has TRBV7-2 and TRBJ2-2; checking the TCRdb D call of TRBD1 is not possible without DNA. This CDR3 region has 16 residues. Germline CDR1 reads SGHTA; CDR2 reads FQGNSA. Here the CDR3 reads CASSHRRGANTGELFF.

The chain couples TRBV7-8 to TRBJ1-1; TCRdb designates TRBD1, a call that cannot be tested without DNA. CDR1 and CDR2 (germline): SGHVS, FQNEAQ. The CDR3 runs to 13 residues. The CDR3 loop is CASSPDPNTEAFF.

This chain connects TRBV28 to TRBJ2-7. The CDR3 is made up of 11 amino acids. In germline, CDR1 is MDHEN, CDR2 SYDVKM. The CDR3 protein is CATTNSYEQYF.

The chain employs TRBV23-1 and TRBJ2-7; TCRdb designates TRBD1, a call that cannot be tested without DNA. TRBV23-1 counts as an open reading frame of uncertain function. The CDR3 spans 16 residues. CDR3 loop: CASSFTVQGIPHEQYF.

This sequence joins TRBV19 and TRBJ2-1; the TRBD1 assignment by TCRdb is unverifiable without DNA. Germline V gene data show CDR1 as LNHDA and CDR2 as SQIVND (reference sequence). The CDR3 is 13 residues long. The CDR3 loop reads CASSMVPNNEQFF. Using reference TRBV19 and TRBJ2-1 for the parts outside the CDR3, the full variable domain is DGGITQSPKYLFRKEGQNVTLSCEQNLNHDAMYWYRQDPGQGLRLIYYSQIVNDFQKGDIAEGYSVSREKKESFPLTVTSAQKNPTAFYLCASSMVPNNEQFFGPGTRLTVL.

The J gene is TRBJ2-2, the V gene TRBV15; TCRdb outputs TRBD1, but without DNA this stays unchecked. Germline-derived CDR1 and CDR2 are LNHNV and YYDKDF (reference sequence). There are 19 residues in the CDR3. CDR3 sequence: CATSARLKRTGIITGELFF.

The chain joins TRBV9 to TRBJ2-7; absent DNA, TCRdb's TRBD1 call cannot be checked. Germline V CDR1 and CDR2: SGDLS, YYNGEE. CDR3 size: 16 residues. The CDR3 spells CASSASDRGQSYEQYF.

The J gene is TRBJ2-7, the V gene TRBV6-5; TCRdb's D call of TRBD1 is untestable without DNA. The CDR3 loop spans 16 amino acids. CDR1 and CDR2 (germline): MNHEY, SVGAGI. This CDR3 is CASSYSTSGGWYEQYF.

The CDR3 loop is CASRYSRGPGTDTQYF. This chain connects TRBV5-1 to TRBJ2-3; no DNA is available, so the TRBD1 call from TCRdb remains unchecked. Germline lookup yields CDR1 SGHRS and CDR2 YFSETQ. The CDR3 has 16 amino acids. Full variable domain (remainder filled in from reference TRBV5-1 and TRBJ2-3): KAGVTQTPRYLIKTRGQQVTLSCSPISGHRSVSWYQQTPGQGLQFLFEYFSETQRNKGNFPGRFSGRQFSNSRSEMNVSTLELGDSALYLCASRYSRGPGTDTQYFGPGTRLTVL.

The chain carries TRBV7-3 and TRBJ1-1. Germline lookup yields CDR1 SGHTA and CDR2 FQGTGA. The CDR3 covers 14 residues. The CDR3 is CASSSVGLGTEAFF.

V and J are TRBV7-9 and TRBJ2-2. Germline V gene sequence: CDR1 SEHNR, CDR2 FQNEAQ (reference sequence). There are 14 residues in the CDR3. The CDR3 protein is CASSSRDKAGELFF.

V and J are TRBV10-3 and TRBJ2-7. From germline, CDR1 is ENHRY and CDR2 SYGVKD. The CDR3 is 11 residues long. This CDR3 reads CATREAYEQYF.

The chain has TRBV6-2 or TRBV6-3 and TRBJ1-5. Germline V lookup: CDR1 MNHEY, CDR2 SVGEGT. CDR3 length: 14 residues. The CDR3 region is CASSWMGFNQPQHF.

The J gene is TRBJ1-2, the V gene TRBV4-3; TCRdb indicates TRBD1, and absent DNA this call remains unverified. The germline CDR1 and CDR2 sequences are LGHNA and YSLEER. CDR3 length: 16 residues. CDR3 amino acids: CASSQDSRGFAYGYTF.

This chain uses TRBV7-6 with TRBJ2-2. This CDR3 has 14 residues. Germline loops: CDR1 SGHVS, CDR2 FNYEAQ. The CDR3: CASSLNLNTGELFF.

The chain employs TRBV6-5 and TRBJ1-2. Germline V lookup: CDR1 MNHEY, CDR2 SVGAGI. The CDR3 has 12 residues. The CDR3 sequence is CASSYGDYGYTF.

The rearrangement joins TRBV27 to TRBJ2-7. The CDR3 loop spans 11 amino acids. CDR1 MNHEY and CDR2 SMNVEV come from the germline V gene (reference sequence). CDR3: CASQITYEQYF.

V usage is TRBV23-1 and J usage is TRBJ1-4; the D call of TRBD1 rests on TCRdb alone, since no DNA is present to check it. TRBV23-1 belongs to the ORF category, with a function that is uncertain. The CDR3 length is 16 residues. CDR3 sequence reads: CASSHPNLGVREKLFF.

The rearrangement joins TRBV5-1 to TRBJ2-1; TCRdb's D gene call, TRBD1, goes unchecked for lack of DNA. This CDR3 is built from 12 residues. Germline V CDR1 and CDR2: SGHRS, YFSETQ. CDR3 region: CASSYQGDEQFF.

V is TRBV5-6 and J is TRBJ2-1; absent DNA, TCRdb's TRBD1 call cannot be checked. The length of the CDR3 is 15 residues. Germline V gene sequence: CDR1 SGHDT, CDR2 YYEEEE. The CDR3 spells CASSTGTGLVNEQFF.

The rearrangement links TRBV4-1 to TRBJ2-7. Germline lookup yields CDR1 MGHRA and CDR2 YSYEKL. The CDR3 has 14 residues. The CDR3 loop is CASSATSSSYEQYF.

The CDR3 is CSASQGTSTEAFF. This chain links TRBV20-1 with TRBJ1-1. Germline V gene lookup returns CDR1 DFQATT and CDR2 SNEGSKA (reference sequence). The CDR3 loop spans 13 amino acids.

The chain is built from TRBV7-9 and TRBJ1-1; the TRBD1 assignment by TCRdb is unverifiable without DNA. CDR3 length: 13 amino acids. Germline CDR1 is SEHNR and CDR2 is FQNEAQ (reference sequence). The CDR3 loop is CASAGQMNTEAFF.

This rearrangement joins TRBV12-3 or TRBV12-4 to TRBJ2-5; TCRdb designates TRBD2, a call that cannot be tested without DNA. This CDR3 spans 18 amino acids. CDR3 sequence: CASSRLRGASLDQETQYF.

This sequence joins TRBV28 and TRBJ2-7; the TCRdb D gene call, TRBD2, has no DNA to confirm it. This CDR3 has 14 amino acids. CDR1 MDHEN and CDR2 SYDVKM come from the germline V gene. Here the CDR3 reads CASKPGLDQYEQYF.